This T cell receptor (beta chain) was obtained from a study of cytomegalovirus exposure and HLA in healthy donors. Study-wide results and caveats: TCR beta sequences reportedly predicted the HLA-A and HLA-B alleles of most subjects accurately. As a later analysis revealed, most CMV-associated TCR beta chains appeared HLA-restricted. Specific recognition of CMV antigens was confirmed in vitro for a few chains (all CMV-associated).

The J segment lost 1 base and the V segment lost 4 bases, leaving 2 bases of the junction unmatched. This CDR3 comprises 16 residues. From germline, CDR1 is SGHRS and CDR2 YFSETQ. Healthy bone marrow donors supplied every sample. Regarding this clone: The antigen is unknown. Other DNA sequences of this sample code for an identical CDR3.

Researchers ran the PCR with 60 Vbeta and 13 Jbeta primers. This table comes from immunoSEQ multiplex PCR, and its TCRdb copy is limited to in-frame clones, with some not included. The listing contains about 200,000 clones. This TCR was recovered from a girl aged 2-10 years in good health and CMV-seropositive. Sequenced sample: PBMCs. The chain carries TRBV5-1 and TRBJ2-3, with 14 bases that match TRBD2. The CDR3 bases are TGCGCCAGCAGCCCGGGACTAGCGGGGGGCACAGATACGCAGTATTTT. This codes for CASSPGLAGGTDTQYF. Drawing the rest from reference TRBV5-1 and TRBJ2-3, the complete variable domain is KAGVTQTPRYLIKTRGQQVTLSCSPISGHRSVSWYQQTPGQGLQFLFEYFSETQRNKGNFPGRFSGRQFSNSRSEMNVSTLELGDSALYLCASSPGLAGGTDTQYFGPGTRLTVL.